The T cell receptor (beta chain) under discussion was sequenced for a study of metastatic and nonmetastatic thyroid tumors. Overall study context: Comparative analysis of repertoires was undertaken across blood and tumor or nodule tissue obtained from malignant and benign thyroid patients.

About this clone: What it binds is unknown.

Broader study findings: The reported finding was significantly higher TCR beta diversity in malignant thyroid tumors relative to benign nodules, in blood and tumor.

V gave up 6 bases and J gave up 5 bases, with 19 bases separating them. The germline V gene encodes CDR1 SNHLY and CDR2 FYNNEI. The CDR3 loop spans 15 amino acids. In the original workflow: To classify distant metastasis in papillary thyroid cancer, a model was built from CDR3 differences across clinicopathological groups. Using MiXCR, TCRdb reanalyzed the PCR reads. TCRdb, not the original authors, processed these V and J calls. Here the sample spans about 20,000 clones, approximately 22% being singletons. No patient received treatment before thyroid surgery. The TCR originated in a female donor with papillary thyroid cancer or a benign thyroid nodule (not recorded which). Some clones in this sample may be carry-over from other donors' samples. Material for sequencing was tumor tissue. The chain carries TRBV2 and TRBJ1-1; D possibly corresponds to TRBD1 (5 bases). Here the CDR3 DNA reads TGTGCCAGCAGGGGGTTAGGGCTGAAGGGGACTGAAGCTTTCTTT. Encoded protein: CASRGLGLKGTEAFF.